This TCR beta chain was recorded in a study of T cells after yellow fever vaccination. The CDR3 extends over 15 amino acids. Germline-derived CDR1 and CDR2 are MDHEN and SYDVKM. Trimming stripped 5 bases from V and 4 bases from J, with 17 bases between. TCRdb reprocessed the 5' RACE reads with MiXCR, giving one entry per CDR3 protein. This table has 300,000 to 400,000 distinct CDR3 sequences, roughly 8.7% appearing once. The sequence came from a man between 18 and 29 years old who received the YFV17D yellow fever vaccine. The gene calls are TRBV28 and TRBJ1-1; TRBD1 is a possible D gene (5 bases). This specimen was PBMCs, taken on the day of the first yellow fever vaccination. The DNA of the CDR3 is TGTGCCAGCAGTGCCCCAGGGAATTTGGGCACTGAAGCTTTCTTT. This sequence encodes CASSAPGNLGTEAFF.